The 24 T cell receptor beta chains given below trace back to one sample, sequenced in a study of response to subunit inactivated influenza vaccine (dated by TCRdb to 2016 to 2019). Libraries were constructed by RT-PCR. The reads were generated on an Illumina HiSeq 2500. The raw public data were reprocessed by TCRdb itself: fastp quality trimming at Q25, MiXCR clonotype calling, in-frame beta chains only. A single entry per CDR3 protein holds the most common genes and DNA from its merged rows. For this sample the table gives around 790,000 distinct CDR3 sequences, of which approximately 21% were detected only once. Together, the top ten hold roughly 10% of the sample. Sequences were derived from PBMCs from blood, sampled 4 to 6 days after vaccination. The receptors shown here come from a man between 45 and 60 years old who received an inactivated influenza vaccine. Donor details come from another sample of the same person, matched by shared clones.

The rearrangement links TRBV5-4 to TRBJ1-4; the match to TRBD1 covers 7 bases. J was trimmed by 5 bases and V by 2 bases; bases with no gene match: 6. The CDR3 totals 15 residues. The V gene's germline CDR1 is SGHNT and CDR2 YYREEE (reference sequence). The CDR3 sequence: CASSFRGQRNEKLFF. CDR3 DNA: TGTGCCAGCAGCTTTCGGGGACAGAGAAATGAAAAACTGTTTTTT.

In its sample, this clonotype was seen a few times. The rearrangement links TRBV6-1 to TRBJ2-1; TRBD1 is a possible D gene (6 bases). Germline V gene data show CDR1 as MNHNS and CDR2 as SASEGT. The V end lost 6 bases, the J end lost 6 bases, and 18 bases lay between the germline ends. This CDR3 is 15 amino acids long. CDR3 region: CASSKRGSPGNEQFF. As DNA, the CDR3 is TGTGCCAGCAGCAAAAGGGGGTCCCCCGGCAATGAGCAGTTCTTC.

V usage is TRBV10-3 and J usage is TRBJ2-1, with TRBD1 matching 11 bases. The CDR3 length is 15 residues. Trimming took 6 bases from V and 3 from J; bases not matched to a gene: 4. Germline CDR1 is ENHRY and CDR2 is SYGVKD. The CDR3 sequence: CAISTGTGGYNEQFF. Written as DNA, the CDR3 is TGTGCCATCAGCACCGGGACAGGGGGCTACAATGAGCAGTTCTTC.

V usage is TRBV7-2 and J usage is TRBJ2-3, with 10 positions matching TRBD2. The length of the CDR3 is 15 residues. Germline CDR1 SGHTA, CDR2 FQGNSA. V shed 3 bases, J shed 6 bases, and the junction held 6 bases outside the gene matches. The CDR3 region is CASSLMGLASDTQYF. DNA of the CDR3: TGTGCCAGCAGCTTGATGGGACTAGCGTCTGATACGCAGTATTTT.

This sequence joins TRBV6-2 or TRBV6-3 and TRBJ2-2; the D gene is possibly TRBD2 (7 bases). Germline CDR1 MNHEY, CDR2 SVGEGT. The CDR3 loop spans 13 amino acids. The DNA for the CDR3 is TGTGTTAGCCGGGGGGCCGGCACCGGGGAGCTGTTTTTT. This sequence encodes CVSRGAGTGELFF.

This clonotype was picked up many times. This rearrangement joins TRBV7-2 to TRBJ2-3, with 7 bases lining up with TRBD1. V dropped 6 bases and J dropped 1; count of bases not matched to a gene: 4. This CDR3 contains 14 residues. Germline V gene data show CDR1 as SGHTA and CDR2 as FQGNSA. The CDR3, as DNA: TGTGCCAGCAGGAGAGACAGGGGCACAGATACGCAGTATTTT. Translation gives CASRRDRGTDTQYF.

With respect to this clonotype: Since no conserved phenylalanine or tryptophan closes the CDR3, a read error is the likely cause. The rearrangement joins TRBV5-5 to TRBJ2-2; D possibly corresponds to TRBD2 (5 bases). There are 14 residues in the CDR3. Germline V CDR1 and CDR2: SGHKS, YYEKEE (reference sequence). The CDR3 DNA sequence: TGTGCCATCAGCCCTGGACTGGGCAGCTGGGAGCTGTTTTGT. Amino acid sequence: CAISPGLGSWELFC.

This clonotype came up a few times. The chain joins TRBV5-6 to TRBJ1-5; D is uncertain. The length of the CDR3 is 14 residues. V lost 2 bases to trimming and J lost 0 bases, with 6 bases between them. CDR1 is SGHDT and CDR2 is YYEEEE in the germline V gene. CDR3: CASSFTASNQPQHF. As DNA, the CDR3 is TGTGCCAGCAGCTTTACAGCTAGCAATCAGCCCCAGCATTTT.

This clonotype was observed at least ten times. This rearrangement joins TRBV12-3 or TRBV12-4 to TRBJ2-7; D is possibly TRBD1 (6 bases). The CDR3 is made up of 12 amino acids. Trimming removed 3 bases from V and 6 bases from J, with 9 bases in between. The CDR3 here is CASSLSGVEQYF. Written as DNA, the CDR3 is TGTGCCAGCAGTTTGTCAGGGGTCGAGCAGTACTTC.

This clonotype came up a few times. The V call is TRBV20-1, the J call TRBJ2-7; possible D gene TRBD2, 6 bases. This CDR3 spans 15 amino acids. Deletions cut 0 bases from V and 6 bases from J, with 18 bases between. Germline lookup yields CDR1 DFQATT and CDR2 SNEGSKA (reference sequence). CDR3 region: CSARDRRLVHSEQYF. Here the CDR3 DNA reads TGCAGTGCTAGAGATCGGAGACTAGTTCACTCCGAGCAGTACTTC.

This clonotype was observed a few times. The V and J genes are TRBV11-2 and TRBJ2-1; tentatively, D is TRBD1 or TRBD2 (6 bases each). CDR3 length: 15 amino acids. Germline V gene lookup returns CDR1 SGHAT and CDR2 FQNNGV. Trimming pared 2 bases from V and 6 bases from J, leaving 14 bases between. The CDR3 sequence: CASSLNGGELNEQFF. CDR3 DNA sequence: TGTGCCAGCAGCTTAAACGGGGGCGAACTCAATGAGCAGTTCTTC.

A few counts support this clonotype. The CDR3 spells CSHLQGVATNEKLFF. In DNA form, the CDR3 reads TGCAGCCACCTTCAGGGGGTCGCAACTAATGAAAAACTGTTTTTT. The rearrangement joins TRBV29-1 to TRBJ1-4, with 7 bases matching TRBD1. Germline V lookup: CDR1 SQVTM, CDR2 ANQGSEA. The J segment lost 0 bases and the V segment lost 8 bases, leaving 9 bases of the junction unmatched. The CDR3 loop spans 15 amino acids.

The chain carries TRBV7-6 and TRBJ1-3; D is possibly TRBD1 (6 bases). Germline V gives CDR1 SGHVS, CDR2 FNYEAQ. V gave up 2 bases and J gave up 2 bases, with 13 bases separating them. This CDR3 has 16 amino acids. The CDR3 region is CASSLQTGVTGNTIYF. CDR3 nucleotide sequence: TGTGCCAGCAGCTTACAGACAGGCGTGACTGGAAACACCATATATTTT.

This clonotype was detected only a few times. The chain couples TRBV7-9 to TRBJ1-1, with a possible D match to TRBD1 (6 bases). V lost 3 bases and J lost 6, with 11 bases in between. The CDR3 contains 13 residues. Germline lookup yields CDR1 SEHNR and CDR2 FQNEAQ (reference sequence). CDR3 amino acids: CASSFTGYPEAFF. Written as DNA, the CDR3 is TGTGCCAGCAGCTTCACAGGGTACCCTGAAGCTTTCTTT.

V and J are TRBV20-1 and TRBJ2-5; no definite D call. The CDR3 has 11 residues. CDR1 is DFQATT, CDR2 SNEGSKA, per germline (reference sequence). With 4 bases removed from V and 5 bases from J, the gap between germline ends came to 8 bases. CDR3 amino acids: CSAKQRETQYF. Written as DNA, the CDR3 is TGCAGTGCTAAACAGCGCGAGACCCAGTACTTC.

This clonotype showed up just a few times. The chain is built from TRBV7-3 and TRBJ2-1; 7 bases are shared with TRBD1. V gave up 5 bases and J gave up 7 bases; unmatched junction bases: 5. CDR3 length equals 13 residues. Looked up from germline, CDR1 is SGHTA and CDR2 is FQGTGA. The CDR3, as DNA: TGTGCCAGCAGCGACAGGGCTCAGAATGAGCAGTTCTTC. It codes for CASSDRAQNEQFF.

As DNA, the CDR3 is TGTGCCAGCAGCATAGGCGGAGCAATCTACAATGAGCAGTTCTTC. Its protein is CASSIGGAIYNEQFF. This chain connects TRBV9 to TRBJ2-1; no clear D. V lost 4 bases and J lost 3, with 14 bases in between. CDR3 length equals 15 residues. Looked up from germline, CDR1 is SGDLS and CDR2 is YYNGEE.

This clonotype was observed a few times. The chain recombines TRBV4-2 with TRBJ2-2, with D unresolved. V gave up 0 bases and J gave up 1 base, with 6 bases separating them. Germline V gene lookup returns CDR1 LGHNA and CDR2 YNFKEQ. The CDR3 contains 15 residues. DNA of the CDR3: TGTGCCAGCAGCCAAGAATGGGGGAACACCGGGGAGCTGTTTTTT. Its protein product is CASSQEWGNTGELFF.

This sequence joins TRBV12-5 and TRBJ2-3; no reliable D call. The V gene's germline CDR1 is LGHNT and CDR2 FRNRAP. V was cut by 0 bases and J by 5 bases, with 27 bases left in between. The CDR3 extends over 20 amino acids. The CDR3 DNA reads TGTGCTAGTGGTTTGGTCGCCCCTCTAACGGCGGCGGACGTGTTAGATACGCAGTATTTT. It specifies CASGLVAPLTAADVLDTQYF.

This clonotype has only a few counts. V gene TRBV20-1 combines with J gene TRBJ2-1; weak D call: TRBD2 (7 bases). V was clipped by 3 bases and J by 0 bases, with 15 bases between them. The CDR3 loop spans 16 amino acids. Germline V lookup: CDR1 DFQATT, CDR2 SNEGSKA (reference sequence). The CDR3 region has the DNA TGCAGTGCTAGCTGGGGCGGGGGCCGCTCCTACAATGAGCAGTTCTTC. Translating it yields CSASWGGGRSYNEQFF.

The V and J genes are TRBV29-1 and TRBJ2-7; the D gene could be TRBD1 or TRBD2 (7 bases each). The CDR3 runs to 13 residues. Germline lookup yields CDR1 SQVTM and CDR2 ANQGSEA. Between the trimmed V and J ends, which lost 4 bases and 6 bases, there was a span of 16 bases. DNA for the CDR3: TGCAGCGTTGCGCGCGACAGGGAGGGCGAGCAGTACTTC. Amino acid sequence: CSVARDREGEQYF.

Here the CDR3 reads CASSLDDRYTGELFF. CDR3 in DNA: TGTGCCAGCAGCTTAGATGACCGATACACCGGGGAGCTGTTTTTT. The V gene is TRBV7-9, the J gene TRBJ2-2; no clear D gene. Germline values: CDR1 SEHNR, CDR2 FQNEAQ (reference sequence). V was clipped by 1 base and J by 3 bases, with 9 bases between them. The CDR3 is 15 amino acids.

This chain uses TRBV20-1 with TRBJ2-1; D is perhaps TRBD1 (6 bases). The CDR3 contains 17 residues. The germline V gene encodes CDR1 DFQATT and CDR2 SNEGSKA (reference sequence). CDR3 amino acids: CSSRGVGDLAGLNEQFF. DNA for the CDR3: TGCAGCTCCAGGGGCGTGGGAGATTTAGCAGGCCTCAATGAGCAGTTCTTC.

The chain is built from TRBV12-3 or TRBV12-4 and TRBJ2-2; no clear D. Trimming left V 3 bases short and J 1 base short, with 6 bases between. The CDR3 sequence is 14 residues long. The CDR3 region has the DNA TGTGCCAGCAGTTTCGGTTGGAACACCGGGGAGCTGTTTTTT. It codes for CASSFGWNTGELFF.